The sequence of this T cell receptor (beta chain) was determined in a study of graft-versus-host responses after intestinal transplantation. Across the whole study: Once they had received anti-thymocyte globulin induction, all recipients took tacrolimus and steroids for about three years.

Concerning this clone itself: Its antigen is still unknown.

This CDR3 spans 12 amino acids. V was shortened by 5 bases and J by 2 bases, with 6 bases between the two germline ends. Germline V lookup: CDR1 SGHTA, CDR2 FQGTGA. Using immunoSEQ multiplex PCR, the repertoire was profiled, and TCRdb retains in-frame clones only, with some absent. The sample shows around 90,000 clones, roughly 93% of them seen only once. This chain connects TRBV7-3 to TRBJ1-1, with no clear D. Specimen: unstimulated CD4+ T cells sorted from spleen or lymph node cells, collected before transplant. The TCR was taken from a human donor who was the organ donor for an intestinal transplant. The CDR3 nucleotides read TGTGCCAGCAGCCTAGATAACACTGAAGCTTTCTTT. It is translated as CASSLDNTEAFF.